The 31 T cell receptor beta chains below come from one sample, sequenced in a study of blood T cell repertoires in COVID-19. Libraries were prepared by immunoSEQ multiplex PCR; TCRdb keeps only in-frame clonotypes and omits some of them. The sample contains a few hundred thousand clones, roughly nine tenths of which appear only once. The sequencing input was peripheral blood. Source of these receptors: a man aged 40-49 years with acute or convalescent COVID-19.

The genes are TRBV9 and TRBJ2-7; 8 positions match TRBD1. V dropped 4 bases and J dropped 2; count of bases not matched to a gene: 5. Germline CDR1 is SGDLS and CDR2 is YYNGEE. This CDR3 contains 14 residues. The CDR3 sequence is CASSPRTGPYEQYF. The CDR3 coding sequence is TGTGCCAGCAGCCCCCGGACAGGGCCCTACGAGCAGTACTTC.

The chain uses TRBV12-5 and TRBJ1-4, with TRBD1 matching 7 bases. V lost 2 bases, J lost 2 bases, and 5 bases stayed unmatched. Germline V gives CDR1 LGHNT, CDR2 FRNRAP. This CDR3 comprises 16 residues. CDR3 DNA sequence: TGTGCTAGTGGTTTGATAACGACAGGGACTAATGAAAAACTGTTTTTT. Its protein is CASGLITTGTNEKLFF.

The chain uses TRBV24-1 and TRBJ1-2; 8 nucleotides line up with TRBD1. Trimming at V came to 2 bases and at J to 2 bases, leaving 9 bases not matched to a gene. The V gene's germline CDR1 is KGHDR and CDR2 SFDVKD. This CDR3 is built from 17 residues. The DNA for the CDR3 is TGTGCCACCAGTGATTCCTCTTGGACAGGGAACAACTATGGCTACACCTTC. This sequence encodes CATSDSSWTGNNYGYTF.

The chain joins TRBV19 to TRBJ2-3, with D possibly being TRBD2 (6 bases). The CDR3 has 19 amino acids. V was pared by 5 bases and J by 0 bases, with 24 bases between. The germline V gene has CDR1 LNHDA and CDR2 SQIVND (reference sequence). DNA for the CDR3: TGTGCCAGTAGTCCCGCGGGTGGAGGGTCATTGAGAAGCACAGATACGCAGTATTTT. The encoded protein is CASSPAGGGSLRSTDTQYF.

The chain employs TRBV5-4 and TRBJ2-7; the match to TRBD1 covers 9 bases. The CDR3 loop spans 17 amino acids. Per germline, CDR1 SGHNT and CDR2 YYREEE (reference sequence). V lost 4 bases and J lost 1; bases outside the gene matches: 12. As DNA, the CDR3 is TGTGCCAGCAGCCCCACGGCAGGACAGGGGATTTCCTACGAGCAGTACTTC. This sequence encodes CASSPTAGQGISYEQYF.

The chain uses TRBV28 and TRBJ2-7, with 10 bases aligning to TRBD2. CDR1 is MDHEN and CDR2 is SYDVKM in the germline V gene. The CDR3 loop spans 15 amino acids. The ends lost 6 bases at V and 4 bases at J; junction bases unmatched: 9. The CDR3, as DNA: TGTGCCAGCAGCGAGCGGGAGGGCCGTTTGTACGAGCAGTACTTC. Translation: CASSEREGRLYEQYF.

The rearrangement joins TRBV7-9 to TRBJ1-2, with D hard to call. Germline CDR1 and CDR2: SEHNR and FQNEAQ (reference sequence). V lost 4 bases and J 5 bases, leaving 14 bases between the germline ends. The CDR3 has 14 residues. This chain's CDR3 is CASSSEGLVYGYTF. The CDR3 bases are TGTGCCAGCAGCTCCGAGGGATTGGTTTATGGCTACACCTTC.

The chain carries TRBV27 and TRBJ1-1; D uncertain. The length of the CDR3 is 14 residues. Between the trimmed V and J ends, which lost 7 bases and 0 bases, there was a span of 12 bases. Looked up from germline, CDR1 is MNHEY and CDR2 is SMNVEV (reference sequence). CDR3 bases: TGTGCCAGCAACAACCTGGGCCTGAACACTGAAGCTTTCTTT. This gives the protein CASNNLGLNTEAFF.

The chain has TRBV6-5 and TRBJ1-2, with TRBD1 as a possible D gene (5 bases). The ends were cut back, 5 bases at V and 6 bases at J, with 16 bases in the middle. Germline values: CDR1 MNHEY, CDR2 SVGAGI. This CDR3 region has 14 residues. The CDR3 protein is CASSQTRAGDGYTF. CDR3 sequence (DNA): TGTGCCAGCAGTCAGACCCGGGCGGGGGATGGCTACACCTTC.

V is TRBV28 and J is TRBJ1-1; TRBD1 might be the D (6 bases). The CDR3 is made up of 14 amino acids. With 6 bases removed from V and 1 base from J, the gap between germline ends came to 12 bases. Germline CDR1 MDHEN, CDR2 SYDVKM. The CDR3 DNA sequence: TGTGCCAGCAGGAAAAACAGGGAGAACACTGAAGCTTTCTTT. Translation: CASRKNRENTEAFF.

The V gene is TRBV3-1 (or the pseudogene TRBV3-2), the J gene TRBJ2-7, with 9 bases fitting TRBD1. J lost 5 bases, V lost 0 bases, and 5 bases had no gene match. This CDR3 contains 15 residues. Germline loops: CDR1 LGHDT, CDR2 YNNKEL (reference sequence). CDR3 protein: CASSQDDRGVNEQYF. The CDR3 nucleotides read TGTGCCAGCAGCCAAGATGACAGGGGGGTGAACGAGCAGTACTTC.

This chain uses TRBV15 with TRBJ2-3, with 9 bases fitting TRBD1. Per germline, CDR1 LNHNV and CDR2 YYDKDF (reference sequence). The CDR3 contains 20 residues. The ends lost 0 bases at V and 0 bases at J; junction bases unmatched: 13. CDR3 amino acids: CATSREKGTFGTGSTDTQYF. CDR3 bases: TGTGCCACCAGCAGAGAGAAGGGAACCTTTGGGACAGGGAGCACAGATACGCAGTATTTT. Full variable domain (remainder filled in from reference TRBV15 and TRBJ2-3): DAMVIQNPRYQVTQFGKPVTLSCSQTLNHNVMYWYQQKSSQAPKLLFHYYDKDFNNEADTPDNFQSRRPNTSFCFLDIRSPGLGDTAMYLCATSREKGTFGTGSTDTQYFGPGTRLTVL.

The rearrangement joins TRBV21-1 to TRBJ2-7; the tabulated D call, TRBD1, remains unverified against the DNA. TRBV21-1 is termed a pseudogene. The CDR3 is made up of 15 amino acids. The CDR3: CASRQDGTGSYEQYF. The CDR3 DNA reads TGTGCCAGCAGACAAGACGGGACAGGGTCCTACGAGCAGTACTTC.

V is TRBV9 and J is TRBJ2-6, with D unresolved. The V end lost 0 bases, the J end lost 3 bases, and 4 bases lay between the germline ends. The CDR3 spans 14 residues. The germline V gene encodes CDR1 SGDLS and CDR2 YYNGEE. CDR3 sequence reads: CASSVARGANVLTF. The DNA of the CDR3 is TGTGCCAGCAGCGTAGCCCGTGGGGCCAACGTCCTGACTTTC.

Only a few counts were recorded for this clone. The CDR3 DNA reads TGTGCCAGCAGCTGGACTACCAGGAGTCCCACCGGGGAGCTGTTTTTT. This encodes CASSWTTRSPTGELFF. The rearrangement links TRBV5-5 to TRBJ2-2; perhaps TRBD2 as D (6 bases). CDR1 and CDR2 from the germline V gene are SGHKS and YYEKEE (reference sequence). Trimming took 3 bases from V and 4 from J, leaving 16 bases between them. This CDR3 spans 16 amino acids.

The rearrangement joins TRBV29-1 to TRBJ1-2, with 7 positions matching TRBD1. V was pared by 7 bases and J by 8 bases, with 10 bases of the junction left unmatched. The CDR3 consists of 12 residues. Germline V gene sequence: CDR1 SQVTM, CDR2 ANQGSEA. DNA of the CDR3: TGCAGCGGGCACAGGGGAGGAGGGGGCTACACCTTC. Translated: CSGHRGGGGYTF.

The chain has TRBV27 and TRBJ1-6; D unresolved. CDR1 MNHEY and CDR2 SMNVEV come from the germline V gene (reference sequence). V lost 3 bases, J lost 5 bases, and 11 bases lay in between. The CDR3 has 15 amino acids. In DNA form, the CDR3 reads TGTGCCAGCAGTTTTAATCACAGAAATAATTCACCCCTCCACTTT. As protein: CASSFNHRNNSPLHF.

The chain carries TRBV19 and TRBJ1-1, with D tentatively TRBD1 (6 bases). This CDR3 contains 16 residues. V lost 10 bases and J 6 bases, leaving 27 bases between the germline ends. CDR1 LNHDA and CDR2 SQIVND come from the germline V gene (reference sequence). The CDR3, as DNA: TGTGCCAACCCCGCTACAGGGCCGACGCGGATACCTGAAGCTTTCTTT. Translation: CANPATGPTRIPEAFF.

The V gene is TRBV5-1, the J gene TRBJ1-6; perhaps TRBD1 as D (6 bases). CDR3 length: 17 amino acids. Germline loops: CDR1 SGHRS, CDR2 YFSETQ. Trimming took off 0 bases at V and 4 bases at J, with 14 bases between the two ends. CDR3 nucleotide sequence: TGCGCCAGCAGCTTGGGCCGCACAGGGATTTATAATTCACCCCTCCACTTT. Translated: CASSLGRTGIYNSPLHF.

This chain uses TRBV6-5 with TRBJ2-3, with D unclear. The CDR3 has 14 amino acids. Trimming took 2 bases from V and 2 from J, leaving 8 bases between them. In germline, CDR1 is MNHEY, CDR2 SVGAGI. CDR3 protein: CASSYARYTDTQYF. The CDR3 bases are TGTGCCAGCAGTTACGCGAGATACACAGATACGCAGTATTTT.

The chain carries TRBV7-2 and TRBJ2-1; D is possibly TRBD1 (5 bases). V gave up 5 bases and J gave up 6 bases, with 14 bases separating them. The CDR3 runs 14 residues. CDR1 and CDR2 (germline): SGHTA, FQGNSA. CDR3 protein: CASSPLPGLNEQFF. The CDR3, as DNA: TGTGCCAGCAGCCCCCTTCCAGGGCTCAATGAGCAGTTCTTC. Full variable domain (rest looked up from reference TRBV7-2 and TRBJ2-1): GAGVSQSPSNKVTEKGKDVELRCDPISGHTALYWYRQSLGQGLEFLIYFQGNSAPDKSGLPSDRFSAERTGGSVSTLTIQRTQQEDSAVYLCASSPLPGLNEQFFGPGTRLTVL.

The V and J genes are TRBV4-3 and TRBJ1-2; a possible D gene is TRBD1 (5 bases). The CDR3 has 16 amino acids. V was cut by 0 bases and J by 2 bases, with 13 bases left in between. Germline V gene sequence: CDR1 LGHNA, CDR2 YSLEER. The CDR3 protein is CASSQDYRTRNYGYTF. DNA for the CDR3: TGCGCCAGCAGCCAAGATTACAGGACGCGAAACTATGGCTACACCTTC.

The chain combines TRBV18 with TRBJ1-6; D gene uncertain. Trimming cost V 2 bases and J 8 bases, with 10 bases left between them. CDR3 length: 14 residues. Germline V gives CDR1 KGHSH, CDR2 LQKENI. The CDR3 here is CASSPALLDSPLHF. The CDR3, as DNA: TGTGCCAGCTCACCAGCGCTTCTAGATTCACCCCTCCACTTT.

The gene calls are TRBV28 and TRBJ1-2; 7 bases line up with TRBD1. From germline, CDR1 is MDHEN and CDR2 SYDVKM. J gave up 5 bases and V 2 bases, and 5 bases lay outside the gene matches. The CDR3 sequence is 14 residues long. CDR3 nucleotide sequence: TGTGCCAGCAGTTTACCCGGGACAGTTTATGGCTACACCTTC. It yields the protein CASSLPGTVYGYTF.

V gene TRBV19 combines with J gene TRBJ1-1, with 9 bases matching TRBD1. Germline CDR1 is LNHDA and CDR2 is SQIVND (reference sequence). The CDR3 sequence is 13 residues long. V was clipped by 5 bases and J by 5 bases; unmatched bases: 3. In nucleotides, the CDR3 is TGTGCCAGTAGTCAGGGACAGGGAACTGAAGCTTTCTTT. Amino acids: CASSQGQGTEAFF.

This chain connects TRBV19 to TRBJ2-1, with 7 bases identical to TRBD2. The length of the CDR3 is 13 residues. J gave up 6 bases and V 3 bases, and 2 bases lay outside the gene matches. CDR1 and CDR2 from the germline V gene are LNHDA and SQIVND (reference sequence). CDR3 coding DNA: TGTGCCAGTAGTATCGGCGGGGGCAATGAGCAGTTCTTC. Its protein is CASSIGGGNEQFF.

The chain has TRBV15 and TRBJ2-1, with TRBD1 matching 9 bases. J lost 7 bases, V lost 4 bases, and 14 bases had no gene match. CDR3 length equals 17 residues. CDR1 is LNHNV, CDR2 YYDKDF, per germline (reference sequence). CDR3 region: CATSKDGWDRVRNEQFF. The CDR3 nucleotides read TGTGCCACCAGCAAAGACGGGTGGGACAGGGTGAGAAATGAGCAGTTCTTC.

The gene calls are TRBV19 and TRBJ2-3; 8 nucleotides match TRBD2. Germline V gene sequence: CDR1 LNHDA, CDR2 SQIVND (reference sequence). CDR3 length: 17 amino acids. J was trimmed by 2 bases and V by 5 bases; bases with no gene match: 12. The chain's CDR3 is CASSSLRTSGNTDTQYF. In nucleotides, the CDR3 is TGTGCCAGTAGTTCACTTCGCACTAGCGGCAACACAGATACGCAGTATTTT.

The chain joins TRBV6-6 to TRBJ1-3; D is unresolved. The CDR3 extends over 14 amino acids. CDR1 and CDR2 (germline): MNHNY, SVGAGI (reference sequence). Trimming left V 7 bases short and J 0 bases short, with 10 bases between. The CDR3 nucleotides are TGTGCCAGCACGAAGGGAGTCTCTGGAAACACCATATATTTT. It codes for CASTKGVSGNTIYF.

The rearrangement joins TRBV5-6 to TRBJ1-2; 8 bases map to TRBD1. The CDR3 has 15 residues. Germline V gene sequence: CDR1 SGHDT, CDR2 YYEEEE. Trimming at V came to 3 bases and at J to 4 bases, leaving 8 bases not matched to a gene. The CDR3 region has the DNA TGTGCCAGCAGCTCCCCCGGGACAGGAGTCTATGGCTACACCTTC. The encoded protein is CASSSPGTGVYGYTF.

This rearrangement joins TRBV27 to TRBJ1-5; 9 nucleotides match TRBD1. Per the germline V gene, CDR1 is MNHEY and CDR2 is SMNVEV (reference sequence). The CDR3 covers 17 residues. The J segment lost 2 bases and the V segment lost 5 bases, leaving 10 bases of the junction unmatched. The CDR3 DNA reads TGTGCCAGCAGTCGAACTTACAGGGGGCCACGCAATCAGCCCCAGCATTTT. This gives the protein CASSRTYRGPRNQPQHF.